This T cell receptor beta chain was sequenced in a study of human T cells and chemical hapten exposure. As for the study in general: Donors were sensitized with 2% DPC on the upper inner arm. TCR yields differed between samples (mainly from small differences in pooled library volume). Whole-study results and caveats: Patch test score was positively correlated with the counts of TCRs that had expanded at PT1.

One entry per CDR3 protein results from TCRdb running MiXCR on the RACE reads. The sample yields under 70,000 distinct CDR3 sequences, 11% seen once. Time point of the sample: pre-sensitization, week 0. The treatment was: therapeutic diphenylcyclopropenone sensitization with weekly scalp DPC. Turning to this clonotype: What it recognizes is unknown.

The CDR3 spans 18 residues. V dropped 4 bases and J dropped 0; count of bases not matched to a gene: 8. The sequence derives from a woman in her forties with alopecia areata. Some clones in this sample may be carry-over from other donors' samples. The sample consisted of whole blood, taken in connection with sensitization to the hapten diphenylcyclopropenone (DPC). The J gene is TRBJ2-3, the V gene TRBV12-3 or TRBV12-4, with 12 bases fitting TRBD2. CDR3 DNA: TGTGCCAGCAGTTCAGGACTAGCGGGGCTAACTAGCACAGATACGCAGTATTTT. As protein: CASSSGLAGLTSTDTQYF.